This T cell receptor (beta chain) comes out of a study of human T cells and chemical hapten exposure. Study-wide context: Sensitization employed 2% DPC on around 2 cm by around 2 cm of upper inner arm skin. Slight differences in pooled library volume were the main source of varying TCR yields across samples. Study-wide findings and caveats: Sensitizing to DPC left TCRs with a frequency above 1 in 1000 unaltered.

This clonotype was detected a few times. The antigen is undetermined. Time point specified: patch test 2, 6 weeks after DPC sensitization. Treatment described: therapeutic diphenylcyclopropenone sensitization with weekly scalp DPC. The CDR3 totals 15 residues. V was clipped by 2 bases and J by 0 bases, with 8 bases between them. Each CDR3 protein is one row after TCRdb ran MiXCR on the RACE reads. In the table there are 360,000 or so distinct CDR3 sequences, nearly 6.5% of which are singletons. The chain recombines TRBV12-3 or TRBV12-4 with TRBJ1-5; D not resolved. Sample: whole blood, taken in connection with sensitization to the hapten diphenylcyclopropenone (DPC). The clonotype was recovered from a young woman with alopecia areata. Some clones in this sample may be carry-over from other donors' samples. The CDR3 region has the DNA TGTGCCAGCAGTTTACATGGTGATAGCAATCAGCCCCAGCATTTT. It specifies CASSLHGDSNQPQHF.